This T cell receptor beta chain was recorded in a study of radiotherapy plus CTLA-4 blockade in lung cancer. TCRdb keeps only in-frame clones here, not all; method: immunoSEQ multiplex PCR. The table has over 100,000 clones, roughly 86% seen once; the top ten hold about 3.5%. Sequences were derived from peripheral blood, sampled from a patient treated with radiotherapy plus ipilimumab. The receptor was derived from a human donor with non-small cell lung cancer that progressed on radiotherapy plus ipilimumab. Some clones in this sample may be carry-over from other donors' samples.

CDR3 nucleotide sequence: TGTGCCAGCAGCTTTCGGACAGGATACTCTGGAAACACCATATATTTT. Protein: CASSFRTGYSGNTIYF. The chain carries TRBV5-6 and TRBJ1-3; 7 bases agree with TRBD1. Unmatched junction bases numbered 5, after V lost 2 bases and J lost 0 bases. This CDR3 contains 16 residues. Germline V lookup: CDR1 SGHDT, CDR2 YYEEEE.